These 22 T cell receptor beta chains were sequenced from one sample in a study of metastatic and nonmetastatic thyroid tumors. With MiXCR, TCRdb called clones anew from the PCR reads. The sample includes 20,000 to 30,000 clones, over 20% of them seen just once. Before thyroid surgery, none of the patients had received any treatment. Input material: blood. Every receptor here comes from a female donor with papillary thyroid cancer or a benign thyroid nodule (not recorded which). Some clones in this sample may be carry-over from other donors' samples.

This clone was recorded only once. Because the CDR3 is missing its conserved closing phenylalanine or tryptophan, this is likely a read error. The genes are TRBV20-1 and TRBJ2-5; 12 bases align to TRBD2. Germline V gene lookup returns CDR1 DFQATT and CDR2 SNEGSKA (reference sequence). This CDR3 has 15 residues. V trimming: 5 bases; J trimming: 8 bases; junction bases outside the gene matches: 12. The CDR3 DNA follows: TGCAGTGCTCAGCGACTAGCGGGAGCTTTCGATACCCAGTACCTC. Protein product: CSAQRLAGAFDTQYL.

The table lists this clone with many counts. The chain couples TRBV20-1 to TRBJ2-7; 7 bases line up with TRBD2. Unmatched junction bases numbered 3, after V lost 2 bases and J lost 5 bases. The CDR3 has 12 amino acids. CDR1 is DFQATT and CDR2 is SNEGSKA in the germline V gene (reference sequence). The CDR3 loop is CSARLGRDEQYF. In nucleotides, the CDR3 is TGCAGTGCTAGATTAGGGAGGGACGAGCAGTACTTC.

By share of the sample, this clone is medium-sized. The chain's CDR3 is CASSREREQYF. As DNA, the CDR3 is TGTGCCAGCAGCCGCGAGCGAGAGCAGTACTTC. The chain uses TRBV28 and TRBJ2-7; D ambiguous. Germline V gene sequence: CDR1 MDHEN, CDR2 SYDVKM. The CDR3 is 11 residues long. The ends were cut back, 6 bases at V and 7 bases at J, with 10 bases in the middle.

The V and J genes are TRBV6-1 and TRBJ2-3; 9 bases match TRBD2. Germline V gives CDR1 MNHNS, CDR2 SASEGT. The CDR3 covers 16 residues. J gave up 13 bases and V 6 bases, and 20 bases lay outside the gene matches. The DNA for the CDR3 is TGTGCCAGCAGCGGAGCTGGCGGGGGGGCTACAGATACAGAGTATTTT. This codes for CASSGAGGGATDTEYF.

To note about this clone: Since the CDR3 does not end with the conserved phenylalanine or tryptophan, this likely comes from a read error. The chain's CDR3 is CSARPPDSSSAAFS. DNA of the CDR3: TGCAGTGCTAGACCGCCGGACAGTTCCTCGGCAGCTTTCTCT. The chain couples TRBV20-1 to TRBJ1-1; D might be TRBD1 (6 bases). Germline CDR1 and CDR2: DFQATT and SNEGSKA (reference sequence). Deletions cut 2 bases from V and 10 bases from J, with 20 bases between. The length of the CDR3 is 14 residues.

This clone occurred many times. The chain joins TRBV4-3 to TRBJ2-1; 12 bases are shared with TRBD2. Germline CDR1 LGHNA, CDR2 YSLEER. CDR3 size: 19 residues. The ends lost 0 bases at V and 0 bases at J; junction bases unmatched: 6. The CDR3 DNA reads TGCGCCAGCAGCCAAGAAGCTAGCGGGGGGGCTATCTCCTACAATGAGCAGTTCTTC. It codes for CASSQEASGGAISYNEQFF.

About this clone itself: Other DNA sequences in the sample encode the same CDR3. The gene calls are TRBV20-1 and TRBJ2-3; D may be TRBD1 or TRBD2 (5 bases each). The CDR3 has 15 residues. Trimming took off 7 bases at V and 5 bases at J, with 22 bases between the two ends. Germline V gene lookup returns CDR1 DFQATT and CDR2 SNEGSKA (reference sequence). As DNA, the CDR3 is TGCAGTGTCGGGGACCCCCGTGAGCCCGTAGATACGCAGTATTTT. Its translation: CSVGDPREPVDTQYF.

This clone turned up a few times. As DNA, the CDR3 is TGTGCCAGCAGTGACGGGACAGGGGGCACAGATACGCAGTATTTT. It translates to CASSDGTGGTDTQYF. The gene calls are TRBV6-4 and TRBJ2-3, with 10 bases that match TRBD1. Looked up from germline, CDR1 is MRHNA and CDR2 is SNTAGT. The CDR3 has 15 residues. With V trimmed by 2 bases and J by 1 base, 0 bases remained unmatched.

In this sample, this clone turned up many times. The chain joins TRBV19 to TRBJ1-2; D is unclear. Looked up from germline, CDR1 is LNHDA and CDR2 is SQIVND (reference sequence). This CDR3 has 13 residues. V lost 5 bases, J lost 8 bases, and 15 bases lay in between. CDR3 region: CASSLAGLRGYTF. CDR3 DNA: TGTGCCAGTAGTCTAGCGGGCCTTCGGGGCTACACCTTC.

This clone has at least ten counts. The chain employs TRBV7-9 and TRBJ2-7; a possible D gene is TRBD1 (5 bases). The CDR3 loop spans 15 amino acids. Looked up from germline, CDR1 is SEHNR and CDR2 is FQNEAQ (reference sequence). Trimming left V 0 bases short and J 0 bases short, with 9 bases between. The CDR3 region has the DNA TGTGCCAGCAGCTTAGCACAGGACCTCTCCTACGAGCAGTACTTC. This gives the protein CASSLAQDLSYEQYF.

This clone showed up many times. This sequence joins TRBV7-9 and TRBJ2-6; D assignment may be TRBD1 or TRBD2 (6 bases each). From germline, CDR1 is SEHNR and CDR2 FQNEAQ (reference sequence). Trimming took 5 bases from V and 4 from J, leaving 18 bases between them. This CDR3 has 17 residues. The CDR3 DNA is TGTGCCAGCAGCGAGTTAGGGGGGAATTTGGGGGCCAACGTCCTGACTTTC. Translated, it gives CASSELGGNLGANVLTF.

This clone was found a few times. The CDR3 bases are TGTGCCAGCAGTTACTCGACTCCGGGACTAGCCTACGAGCAGTACTTC. It codes for CASSYSTPGLAYEQYF. V gene TRBV6-5 combines with J gene TRBJ2-7, with 8 bases identical to TRBD2. Germline CDR1 MNHEY, CDR2 SVGAGI. V was clipped by 0 bases and J by 2 bases; unmatched bases: 6. CDR3 length: 16 amino acids.

This clone was recorded at least ten times. Its ends do not fully match the called genes, so a read error is possible. Other DNA sequences in this specimen translate into the identical CDR3. This rearrangement joins TRBV18 to TRBJ2-6; 7 bases match TRBD1. From germline, CDR1 is KGHSH and CDR2 LQKENI. The length of the CDR3 is 15 residues. The CDR3, as DNA: TGTGCCAGCTCACCTAACAGGGGTGGGGCCAACGTCCTGACCTTC. This encodes CASSPNRGGANVLTF.

This chain's CDR3 is CASSRLASEQYV. The CDR3 DNA reads TGTGCCAGCAGTAGACTAGCGAGCGAGCAGTACGTC. The chain joins TRBV6-1 to TRBJ2-7; TRBD2 matches 8 bases. Germline-derived CDR1 and CDR2 are MNHNS and SASEGT. This CDR3 is built from 12 residues. V shed 5 bases, J shed 6 bases, and the junction held 3 bases outside the gene matches.

The J gene is TRBJ2-5, the V gene TRBV3-1, with a weak D call TRBD1 (6 bases). This CDR3 has 22 residues. V gave up 0 bases and J gave up 7 bases, with 36 bases separating them. The germline V gene encodes CDR1 LGHDT and CDR2 YNNKEL (reference sequence). The CDR3 nucleotides read TGTGCCAGCAGCCAAGAACAGACGACAGGAGCCGTTTTGAACCGGGACCGGGGGACCCAGTACTTC. Translating gives CASSQEQTTGAVLNRDRGTQYF.

This clone has a handful of counts. One end of the junction varies from germline; a read error may be responsible. The chain joins TRBV27 to TRBJ2-7; 10 bases map to TRBD2. The V gene's germline CDR1 is MNHEY and CDR2 SMNVEV (reference sequence). The CDR3 loop spans 14 amino acids. This CDR3 reads CSSRGASGRVEHYF. In DNA form, the CDR3 reads TGTTCCAGCAGGGGGGCCAGCGGGAGGGTCGAGCATTACTTC.

This clone has at least ten counts. The gene calls are TRBV5-4 and TRBJ2-3; no definite D call. From germline, CDR1 is SGHNT and CDR2 YYREEE (reference sequence). V dropped 2 bases and J dropped 1 base, with 14 bases sitting between them. This CDR3 contains 16 residues. The CDR3 is CASSFRLHEGTDTQYF. The DNA of the CDR3 is TGTGCCAGCAGCTTCCGTCTTCACGAGGGCACAGATACGCAGTATTTT.

This clone was seen repeatedly, ten times or more. The V gene is TRBV10-3, the J gene TRBJ2-5; D perhaps matches TRBD1 (6 bases). Trimming removed 4 bases from V and 4 bases from J, with 13 bases in between. CDR1 and CDR2 (germline): ENHRY, SYGVKD. The CDR3 totals 14 residues. The CDR3 DNA reads TGTGCCATCAGTGCCGGGACAATTCGAGAGACCCAGTACTTC. It encodes CAISAGTIRETQYF.

This clone was detected many times. This rearrangement joins TRBV7-3 to TRBJ2-2; 9 positions agree with TRBD2. This CDR3 comprises 16 residues. CDR1 is SGHTA and CDR2 is FQGTGA in the germline V gene. J lost 4 bases, V lost 5 bases, and 8 bases had no gene match. In DNA form, the CDR3 reads TGTGCCAGCAGCCAGCGGGTAGCGGGAGTCACCGGGGAGCTGTTTTTT. Its protein is CASSQRVAGVTGELFF.

The rearrangement uses TRBV6-1 and TRBJ1-5, with no clear D. V lost 3 bases, J lost 5 bases, and 14 bases lay in between. This CDR3 contains 15 residues. Germline CDR1 and CDR2: MNHNS and SASEGT. DNA for the CDR3: TGTGCCAGCAGTGATCGTAAGGCTGGGGATCAGCCCCAGCATTTT. It is translated as CASSDRKAGDQPQHF.

V gene TRBV30 combines with J gene TRBJ1-2, with D perhaps TRBD1 (5 bases). Germline V gene data show CDR1 as GTSNPN and CDR2 as SVGIG (reference sequence). The CDR3 contains 10 residues. The V end was cut by 3 bases, the J end by 8 bases, with 7 bases between. CDR3 region: CAWREGGYTF. CDR3 nucleotide sequence: TGTGCCTGGAGGGAGGGGGGCTACACCTTC.

This clone was seen a handful of times. The chain has TRBV6-1 and TRBJ1-6; 11 bases align to TRBD1. This CDR3 comprises 15 residues. Per the germline V gene, CDR1 is MNHNS and CDR2 is SASEGT. The junction had 6 bases not matched to a gene; V was cut back by 7 bases and J by 7 bases. The CDR3, as DNA: TGTGCCAGCAAAGGACAGGGGGCTTTGAATTCACCCCTCCACTTT. Translated: CASKGQGALNSPLHF.